This T cell receptor (beta chain) was obtained from a study of regulatory T cells in long-lasting Graves disease. Broader study findings: Small numbers of samples may have cut accuracy. Persistent disease showed a preference for TRBV28, TRBJ1-2 and TRBJ2-5. The study found lower TCR diversity in persistent Graves' patients than in newly diagnosed ones.

Building the TCR beta libraries relied on iRepertoire HTBI primers, and CDR3 regions underwent Arm-PCR. From the multiplex PCR reads, TCRdb called clonotypes with MiXCR, one entry per CDR3 protein. This table has around 510,000 distinct CDR3 sequences, roughly 20% appearing once. The time point was: persistent/refractory GD, antithyroid drugs over 5 years with positive TRAb. PBMC RNA served as the TCR library source. Details on this clonotype: Antigen specificity is unknown.

This CDR3 spans 14 amino acids. Germline values: CDR1 SNHLY, CDR2 FYNNEI. V dropped 7 bases and J dropped 4; count of bases not matched to a gene: 6. The TCR sequence derives from a female donor with Graves disease. Sequences were derived from peripheral blood mononuclear cells (PBMCs), sampled when the disease was refractory, from a patient treated with antithyroid drugs. V usage is TRBV2 and J usage is TRBJ2-3; the match to TRBD2 covers 9 bases. The DNA of the CDR3 is TGTGCCAGCACCCGTAGCGGGAGCCCAGATACGCAGTATTTT. Translated: CASTRSGSPDTQYF.